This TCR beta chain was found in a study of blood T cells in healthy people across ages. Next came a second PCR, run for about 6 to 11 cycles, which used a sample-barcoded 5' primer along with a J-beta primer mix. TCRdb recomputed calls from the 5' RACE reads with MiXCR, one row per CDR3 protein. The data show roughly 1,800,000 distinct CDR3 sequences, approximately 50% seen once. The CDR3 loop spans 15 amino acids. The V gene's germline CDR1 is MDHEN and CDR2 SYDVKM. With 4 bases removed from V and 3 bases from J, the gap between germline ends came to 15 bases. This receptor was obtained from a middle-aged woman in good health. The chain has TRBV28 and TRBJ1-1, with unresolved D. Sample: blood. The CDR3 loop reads CASSSLGPPDTEAFF. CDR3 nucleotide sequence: TGTGCCAGCAGTTCCCTTGGCCCTCCGGACACTGAAGCTTTCTTT.